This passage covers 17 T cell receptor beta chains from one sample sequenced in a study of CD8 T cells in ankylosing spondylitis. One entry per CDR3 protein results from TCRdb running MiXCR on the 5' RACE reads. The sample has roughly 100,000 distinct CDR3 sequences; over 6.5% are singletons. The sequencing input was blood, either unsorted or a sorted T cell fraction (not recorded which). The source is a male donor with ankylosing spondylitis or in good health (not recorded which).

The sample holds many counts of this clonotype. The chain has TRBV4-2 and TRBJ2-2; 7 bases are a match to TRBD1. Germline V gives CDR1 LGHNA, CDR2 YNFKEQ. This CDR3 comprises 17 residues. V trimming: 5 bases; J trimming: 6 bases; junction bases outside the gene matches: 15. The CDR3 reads CASSRGTTGLEAGELFF. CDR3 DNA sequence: TGTGCCAGCAGCAGAGGGACGACAGGGTTGGAGGCCGGGGAGCTGTTTTTT.

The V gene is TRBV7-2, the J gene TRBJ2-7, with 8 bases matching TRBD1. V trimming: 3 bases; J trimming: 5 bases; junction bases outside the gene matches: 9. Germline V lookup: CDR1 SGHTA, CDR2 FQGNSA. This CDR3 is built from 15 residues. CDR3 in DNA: TGTGCCAGCAGCTTTATACAGGGGGGTTGGAACGAGCAGTACTTC. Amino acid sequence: CASSFIQGGWNEQYF.

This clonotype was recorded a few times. The CDR3 reads CSAKLLTEGAFF. As DNA, the CDR3 is TGCAGTGCTAAGTTACTGACCGAGGGAGCTTTCTTT. V gene TRBV20-1 combines with J gene TRBJ1-1; D uncertain. Looked up from germline, CDR1 is DFQATT and CDR2 is SNEGSKA (reference sequence). This CDR3 is 12 amino acids long. Trimming left V 4 bases short and J 10 bases short, with 16 bases between.

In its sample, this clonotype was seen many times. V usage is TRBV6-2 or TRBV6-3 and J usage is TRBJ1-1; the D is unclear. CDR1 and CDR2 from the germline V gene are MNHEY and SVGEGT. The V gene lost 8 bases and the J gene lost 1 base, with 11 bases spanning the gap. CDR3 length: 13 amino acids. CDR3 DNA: TGTGCCAGCGGCCGGTCGCCGAACACTGAAGCTTTCTTT. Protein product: CASGRSPNTEAFF.

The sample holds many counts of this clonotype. CDR3 bases: TGCGCCAGCAGCTTGGGCCAGAACAATAGGGGCACAATTCAGTACTTC. Translation gives CASSLGQNNRGTIQYF. The genes are TRBV5-1 and TRBJ2-4; tentatively, D is TRBD1 (5 bases). V lost 0 bases and J lost 10, with 20 bases in between. This CDR3 has 16 residues. Germline V lookup: CDR1 SGHRS, CDR2 YFSETQ.

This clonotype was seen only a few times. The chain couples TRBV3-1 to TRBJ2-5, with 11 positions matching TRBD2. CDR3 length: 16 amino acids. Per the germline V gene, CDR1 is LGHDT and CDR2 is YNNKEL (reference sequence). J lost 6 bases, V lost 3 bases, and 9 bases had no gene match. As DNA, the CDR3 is TGTGCCAGCAGCCACAGACTAGCGGGGTCTGTAAAGACCCAGTACTTC. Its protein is CASSHRLAGSVKTQYF.

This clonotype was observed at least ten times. The CDR3 DNA reads as TGTGCCAGCAGTTTATGGAAGGGGACAGATACGCAGTATTTT. It is translated as CASSLWKGTDTQYF. The chain has TRBV12-3 or TRBV12-4 and TRBJ2-3, with D tentatively TRBD1 (5 bases). CDR3 size: 14 residues. V lost 2 bases to trimming and J lost 3 bases, with 9 bases between them.

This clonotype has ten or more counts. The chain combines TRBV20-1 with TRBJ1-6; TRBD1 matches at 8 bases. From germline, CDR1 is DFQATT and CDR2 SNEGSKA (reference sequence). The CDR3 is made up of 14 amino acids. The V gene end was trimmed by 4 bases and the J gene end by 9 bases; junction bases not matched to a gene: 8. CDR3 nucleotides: TGCAGTGCTACTCCCAGGGGGCAGGGTTCACCCCTCCACTTT. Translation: CSATPRGQGSPLHF.

CDR3 DNA sequence: TGTGCCAGCAGCCAGCCGGGGCGTGCCGGAAACACCATATATTTT. Translated, it gives CASSQPGRAGNTIYF. The genes are TRBV12-3 or TRBV12-4 and TRBJ1-3, with D possibly matching TRBD1 (5 bases). The CDR3 spans 15 residues. V lost 6 bases, J lost 4 bases, and 16 bases lay in between.

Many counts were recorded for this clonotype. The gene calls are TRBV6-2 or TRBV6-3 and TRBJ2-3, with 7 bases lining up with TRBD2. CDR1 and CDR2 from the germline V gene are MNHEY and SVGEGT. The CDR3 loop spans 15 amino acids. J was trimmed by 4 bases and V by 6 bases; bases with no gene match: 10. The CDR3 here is CASRSLAGASDTQYF. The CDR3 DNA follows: TGTGCCAGCAGGTCTCTGGCGGGAGCCTCAGATACGCAGTATTTT.

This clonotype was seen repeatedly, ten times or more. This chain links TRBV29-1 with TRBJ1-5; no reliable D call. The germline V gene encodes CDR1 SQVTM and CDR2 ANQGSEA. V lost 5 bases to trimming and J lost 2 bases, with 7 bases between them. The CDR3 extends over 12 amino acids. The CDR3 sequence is CSVQQRNQPQHF. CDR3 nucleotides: TGCAGCGTTCAACAGCGCAATCAGCCCCAGCATTTT. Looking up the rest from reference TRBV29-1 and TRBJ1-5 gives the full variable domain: SAVISQKPSRDICQRGTSLTIQCQVDSQVTMMFWYRQQPGQSLTLIATANQGSEATYESGFVIDKFPISRPNLTFSTLTVSNMSPEDSSIYLCSVQQRNQPQHFGDGTRLSIL.

The CDR3, as DNA: TGTGCCAGCAGGGGGGGGACAGCCAACTCCTACGAGCAGTACTTC. This encodes CASRGGTANSYEQYF. The chain recombines TRBV6-1 with TRBJ2-7, with D perhaps being TRBD1 or TRBD2 (7 bases each). CDR1 MNHNS and CDR2 SASEGT come from the germline V gene. The CDR3 has 15 amino acids. Trimming removed 6 bases from V and 0 bases from J, with 15 bases in between.

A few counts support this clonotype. The CDR3 spells CASSVYSGGPTYEQYF. DNA for the CDR3: TGTGCCAGCAGTGTCTATTCGGGGGGGCCCACCTACGAGCAGTACTTC. The chain combines TRBV6-2 or TRBV6-3 with TRBJ2-7, with 8 bases that match TRBD2. Germline V gene sequence: CDR1 MNHEY, CDR2 SVGEGT. J was trimmed by 2 bases and V by 5 bases; bases with no gene match: 11. This CDR3 contains 16 residues.

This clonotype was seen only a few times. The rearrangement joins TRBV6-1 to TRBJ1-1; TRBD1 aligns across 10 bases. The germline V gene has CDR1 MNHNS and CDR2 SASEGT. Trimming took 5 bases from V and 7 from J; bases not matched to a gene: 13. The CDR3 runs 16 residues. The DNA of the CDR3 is TGTGCCAGCAGTAAAATGCGACGACAGGGGGCGAGTGAAGCTTTCTTT. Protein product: CASSKMRRQGASEAFF.

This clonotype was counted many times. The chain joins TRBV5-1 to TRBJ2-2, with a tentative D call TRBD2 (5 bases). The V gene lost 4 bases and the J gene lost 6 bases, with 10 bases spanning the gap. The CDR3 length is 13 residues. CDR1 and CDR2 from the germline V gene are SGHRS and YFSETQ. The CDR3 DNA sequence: TGCGCCAGCAGCGATCTAGCTCCCGGGGAGCTGTTTTTT. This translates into CASSDLAPGELFF.

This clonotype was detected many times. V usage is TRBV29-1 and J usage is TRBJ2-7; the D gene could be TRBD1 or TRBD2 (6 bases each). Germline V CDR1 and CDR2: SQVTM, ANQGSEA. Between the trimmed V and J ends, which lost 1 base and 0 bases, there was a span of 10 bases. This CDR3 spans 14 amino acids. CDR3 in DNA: TGCAGCGTTGAAGTAGGGGGGTTCTCCTACGAGCAGTACTTC. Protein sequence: CSVEVGGFSYEQYF.

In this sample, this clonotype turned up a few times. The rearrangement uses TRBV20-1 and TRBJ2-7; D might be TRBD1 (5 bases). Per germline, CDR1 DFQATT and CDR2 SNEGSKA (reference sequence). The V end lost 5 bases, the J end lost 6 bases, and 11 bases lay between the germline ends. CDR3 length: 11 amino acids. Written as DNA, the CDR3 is TGCAGTGCTCCCCAGGGAAGCGAGCAGTACTTC. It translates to CSAPQGSEQYF.